This is a list of T cell receptor beta chains from one sample in a study of a mutant IDH1 vaccine in newly diagnosed glioma. Which antigens these TCRs recognize remains unknown. Method: immunoSEQ multiplex PCR; TCRdb's copy keeps in-frame clones and lacks some. The table shows about 120,000 clones, with over 75% occurring only once. Sequencing used PBMCs, obtained from a glioma patient whose treatment included an IDH1 peptide vaccine. The origin of the receptors is a man between 40 and 49 years old with glioma. The CDR3 runs from the conserved cysteine through the conserved F or W. The D gene is left open where the match is weak. Expanded clones get a size class; other rows say once, few or many, or leave the size out.

len,d_gene,j_gene,v_gene,abundance,CDR3nt,CDR3aa
15,TRBD2,TRBJ2-1,TRBV27,-,TGTGCCAGCAGTTTATGGGGGGGACTCCAGAATGAGCAGTTCTTC,CASSLWGGLQNEQFF
15,-,TRBJ1-6,TRBV30,-,TGTGCCTGGAGTGTAAGTGGGAGTTATAATTCACCCCTCCACTTT,CAWSVSGSYNSPLHF
16,TRBD1,TRBJ1-5,TRBV7-8,-,TGTGCCAGCAGCTTGTACCGGGACAGACAGAATCAGCCCCAGCATTTT,CASSLYRDRQNQPQHF
19,TRBD1,TRBJ2-6,TRBV18,many,TGTGCCAGCTCACCTCTCTCCGGGACAGTTTTTTCTGGGGCCAACGTCCTGACTTTC,CASSPLSGTVFSGANVLTF
17,-,TRBJ2-1,TRBV7-2,few,TGTGCCAGCAGCTCCCCCTTTGGGGGGAGTGTATACAATGAGCAGTTCTTC,CASSSPFGGSVYNEQFF
14,-,TRBJ1-2,TRBV6-5,-,TGTGCCAGCAGTGTACCGGGACATCTCTATGGCTACACCTTC,CASSVPGHLYGYTF
15,TRBD1,TRBJ2-2,TRBV7-2,few,TGTGCCAGCAGCTTATTGCAGGGGGCGGGCGGGGAGCTGTTTTTT,CASSLLQGAGGELFF
14,-,TRBJ2-7,TRBV5-4,-,TGTGCCAGCAGTTCTCAGGTGTTCCCCTACGAGCAGTACTTC,CASSSQVFPYEQYF
17,-,TRBJ1-5,TRBV19,few,TGTGCCAGTATGAATGGGGCTGGGTACCAAGGCAATCAGCCCCAGCATTTT,CASMNGAGYQGNQPQHF
13,-,TRBJ2-7,TRBV19,-,TGTGCCAGTAGTATCTACAGGGAGGGCGAGCAGTACTTC,CASSIYREGEQYF
15,TRBD2,TRBJ2-7,TRBV4-3,-,TGCGCCAGCAGCCTAGAACTAGCGGGGAACTACGAGCAGTACTTC,CASSLELAGNYEQYF
13,TRBD1,TRBJ1-1,TRBV19,-,TGTGCCACTACGCAGGGGGCGCTCACTGAAGCTTTCTTT,CATTQGALTEAFF
14,-,TRBJ2-2,TRBV6-4,-,TGTGCCAGCAGAGAGCAGGGGAACACCGGGGAGCTGTTTTTT,CASREQGNTGELFF
13,-,TRBJ1-6,TRBV11-1,-,TGTGCCAGCAGCTTTCGGTATAATTCACCCCTCCACTTT,CASSFRYNSPLHF
14,TRBD1,TRBJ1-5,TRBV5-1,few,TGCGCCAGCAGCTCGACAGGGCCCAATCAGCCCCAGCATTTT,CASSSTGPNQPQHF